This T cell receptor (beta chain) was captured in a study of cytomegalovirus exposure and HLA in healthy donors. Overall study context: Across 350 to 400 genotyped donors, just over 80% landed in the Caucasian-associated ancestry cluster. Study findings and constraints: Specificity for CMV antigens was confirmed in vitro for three of the CMV-associated chains.

Germline CDR1 is GTSNPN and CDR2 is SVGIG (reference sequence). V gave up 5 bases and J gave up 1 base; unmatched junction bases: 26. The CDR3 runs to 23 residues. For this clone: No antigen is known for it.

The PCR had 60 Vbeta and 13 Jbeta primers. Profiling relied on immunoSEQ multiplex PCR, and the TCRdb table lists in-frame clones only, not all of them. This sample has around 200,000 clones, with 65% to 90% found just once. Although they were nominally healthy when sampled, donors likely had unrecorded immune exposures. This chain connects TRBV30 to TRBJ2-2; 12 nucleotides line up with TRBD1. This clonotype originated in a girl aged 2-10 years in good health and CMV-seropositive. What was sequenced was PBMCs. The DNA for the CDR3 is TGTGCCTGGGGGAACGACCCCGCCCGACGGGACAGGGGGCGTTTATTGAACACCGGGGAGCTGTTTTTT. Its translation: CAWGNDPARRDRGRLLNTGELFF.